The sequence of this T cell receptor beta chain was determined in a study of blood T cell repertoires in COVID-19. Study overall: Spain, Italy and the United States supplied samples that represented acute and convalescent COVID-19.

Looked up from germline, CDR1 is LNHDA and CDR2 is SQIVND (reference sequence). The CDR3 contains 14 residues. Trimming took off 5 bases at V and 2 bases at J, with 9 bases between the two ends. Methods used by the authors: It was from reference gene primer amplification that nucleated cell counts were estimated. The method was immunoSEQ multiplex PCR; TCRdb's version includes in-frame clones alone and lacks a portion of them. D and trimming were read from the DNA, whereas the V and J calls and clone size are those reported in that table. The sample records over 150,000 clones, 85% to 90% being singletons.

Sequencing used peripheral blood. The clonotype was recovered from a man between 70 and 80 years old with active or convalescent COVID-19. The chain carries TRBV19 and TRBJ2-2, with a weak D call TRBD1 (6 bases). CDR3 bases: TGTGCCAGTAGTTACAGGGCTAACACCGGGGAGCTGTTTTTT. Translating it yields CASSYRANTGELFF.